This T cell receptor (beta chain) is from a study of graft-versus-host responses after intestinal transplantation. The wider study: Multivisceral, liver-intestinal, or isolated intestinal grafts went to recipients. Tacrolimus and steroids were given for two to three years to all recipients after anti-thymocyte globulin induction.

J lost 8 bases, V lost 6 bases, and 11 bases had no gene match. CDR3 length: 15 amino acids. The germline CDR1 and CDR2 sequences are SGHTA and FQGTGA. Profiled with immunoSEQ multiplex PCR; TCRdb holds only in-frame clones, not every one. The table records 30,000 to 45,000 clones, 75% to 90% of them present only once. To note about this clone: Its antigen remains unknown.

Whole-study results and caveats: Within allografts, high graft-versus-host to host-versus-graft clonal ratios were seen among patients with graft-donor T cell macrochimerism. Some GvH clones were seen earlier in gut or blood, suggesting intestinal origin.

This sequence was found in a human patient who received an intestinal transplant, so some T cells may come from the graft donor. This sample comprised PBMCs, obtained roughly 1,000 days after transplant. This sequence joins TRBV7-3 and TRBJ2-1; the match to TRBD1 covers 9 bases. The CDR3: CASRSGTGNYYEQFF. DNA for the CDR3: TGTGCCAGCAGGTCCGGGACAGGGAATTATTATGAGCAGTTCTTC. Complete variable domain (other parts from reference TRBV7-3 and TRBJ2-1): GAGVSQTPSNKVTEKGKYVELRCDPISGHTALYWYRQSLGQGPEFLIYFQGTGAADDSGLPNDRFFAVRPEGSVSTLKIQRTERGDSAVYLCASRSGTGNYYEQFFGPGTRLTVL.